One and the same sample provided the 13 T cell receptor beta chains below, sequenced in a study of cytomegalovirus exposure and HLA in healthy donors. 60 Vbeta and 13 Jbeta primers were used in PCR. The assay was immunoSEQ multiplex PCR, and TCRdb's table has in-frame clones only and misses some. The sample shows about 130,000 clones, around 10% of them seen only once. Sequenced material: PBMCs. The source is a man aged 45-65 years in good health and CMV-seronegative.

This clone turned up a few times. The chain carries TRBV15 and TRBJ2-5, with 8 bases matching TRBD2. CDR3 length: 16 residues. Germline V gene sequence: CDR1 LNHNV, CDR2 YYDKDF (reference sequence). V shed 0 bases and J 5 bases; nucleotides not matched to a gene: 8. The CDR3 protein is CATSRDTPGGMETQYF. As DNA, the CDR3 is TGTGCCACCAGCAGAGATACGCCGGGAGGGATGGAGACCCAGTACTTC.

This rearrangement joins TRBV14 to TRBJ1-1; no firm D call. This CDR3 is built from 11 residues. Germline-derived CDR1 and CDR2 are SGHDN and FVKESK. Between the trimmed V and J ends, which lost 4 bases and 4 bases, there was a span of 4 bases. The CDR3 loop reads CASSPSTEAFF. The CDR3 DNA is TGTGCCAGCAGCCCCTCCACTGAAGCTTTCTTT.

The CDR3 protein is CASSLAGGLDTQYF. In DNA form, the CDR3 reads TGCGCCAGCAGCTTAGCGGGAGGCCTGGATACGCAGTATTTT. This sequence joins TRBV5-1 and TRBJ2-3; 9 bases are a match to TRBD2. Trimming cost V 2 bases and J 6 bases; bases outside gene matches: 4. The CDR3 is made up of 14 amino acids. Per germline, CDR1 SGHRS and CDR2 YFSETQ.

This clone appeared a few times. The V and J genes are TRBV6-6 and TRBJ2-3, with 8 nucleotides matching TRBD1. The CDR3 has 15 residues. Unmatched junction bases numbered 3, after V lost 2 bases and J lost 2 bases. Germline assignment: CDR1 MNHNY and CDR2 SVGAGI (reference sequence). CDR3 loop: CASSYGQGYTDTQYF. The CDR3 DNA reads TGTGCCAGCAGTTACGGACAGGGATACACAGATACGCAGTATTTT.

V gene TRBV28 combines with J gene TRBJ1-2, with TRBD1 matching 9 bases. Germline CDR1 and CDR2: MDHEN and SYDVKM. The CDR3 has 17 amino acids. The trim removed 2 bases at V and 8 bases at J, leaving 15 bases unmatched. The CDR3 here is CASSLAGGPQGAGGYTF. For the CDR3, the DNA is TGTGCCAGCAGTTTAGCGGGGGGCCCACAGGGGGCGGGAGGCTACACCTTC.

The rearrangement uses TRBV6-5 and TRBJ2-5; 11 positions match TRBD1. Germline loops: CDR1 MNHEY, CDR2 SVGAGI. This CDR3 comprises 16 residues. V lost 2 bases and J lost 1; bases outside the gene matches: 3. CDR3 sequence (DNA): TGTGCCAGCAGTTACGGGGACAGGGGGTTCCAAGAGACCCAGTACTTC. This encodes CASSYGDRGFQETQYF.

This clone was seen a few times. This chain links TRBV5-1 with TRBJ2-5, with TRBD2 matching over 11 bases. The CDR3 totals 15 residues. CDR1 is SGHRS, CDR2 YFSETQ, per germline. The trim removed 4 bases at V and 3 bases at J, leaving 5 bases unmatched. In nucleotides, the CDR3 is TGCGCCAGCAGCCCGCAACTAGCGGGAGAAGAGACCCAGTACTTC. Translating it yields CASSPQLAGEETQYF.

This clone has just a few counts. The rearrangement links TRBV28 to TRBJ2-7; 7 nucleotides align to TRBD1. The length of the CDR3 is 14 residues. Trimming at V came to 5 bases and at J to 2 bases, leaving 6 bases not matched to a gene. The V gene's germline CDR1 is MDHEN and CDR2 SYDVKM. Here the CDR3 DNA reads TGTGCCAGCAGTGCAGGGACAGCCCCCTACGAGCAGTACTTC. Residues: CASSAGTAPYEQYF.

The sample holds a few counts of this clone. The rearrangement links TRBV2 to TRBJ1-5; 9 bases are shared with TRBD1. The CDR3 sequence is 15 residues long. V gave up 4 bases and J gave up 4 bases; unmatched junction bases: 5. Germline V gives CDR1 SNHLY, CDR2 FYNNEI. CDR3 region: CASSGDRVRNQPQHF. DNA for the CDR3: TGTGCCAGCAGTGGGGACAGGGTAAGGAATCAGCCCCAGCATTTT.

The chain is built from TRBV5-5 and TRBJ2-3, with 9 bases aligning to TRBD2. Germline CDR1 and CDR2: SGHKS and YYEKEE (reference sequence). V was pared by 5 bases and J by 4 bases, with 8 bases of the junction left unmatched. CDR3 length: 15 amino acids. CDR3 residues: CASRWGRTSADTQYF. Here the CDR3 DNA reads TGTGCCAGCAGGTGGGGGCGGACTAGCGCAGATACGCAGTATTTT.

The V gene is TRBV7-9, the J gene TRBJ1-6, with no clear D. The CDR3 runs 12 residues. Between the trimmed V and J ends, which lost 4 bases and 10 bases, there was a span of 8 bases. CDR1 is SEHNR and CDR2 is FQNEAQ in the germline V gene (reference sequence). CDR3: CASSSPLSPLHF. The CDR3 DNA sequence: TGTGCCAGCAGCTCTCCACTCTCACCCCTCCACTTT.

This clone turned up a few times. The gene calls are TRBV6-5 and TRBJ2-7; possible D gene TRBD1, 6 bases. This CDR3 has 15 amino acids. Germline lookup yields CDR1 MNHEY and CDR2 SVGAGI. V was cut by 5 bases and J by 1 base, with 15 bases left in between. CDR3 nucleotide sequence: TGTGCCAGCAGTCCTAGGACAGTCGTGTCCTACGAGCAGTACTTC. Protein sequence: CASSPRTVVSYEQYF.

This clone has a handful of counts. This chain uses TRBV30 with TRBJ2-3, with D maybe TRBD2 (5 bases). Germline V CDR1 and CDR2: GTSNPN, SVGIG (reference sequence). The CDR3 runs 15 residues. V shed 5 bases and J shed 2 bases, with 17 bases lying between them. The CDR3 coding sequence is TGTGCCTGGTCGTTAGGGAGCGGATACACAGATACGCAGTATTTT. It is translated as CAWSLGSGYTDTQYF.